This record looks at one T cell receptor beta chain sequence and its context. The sample comes from a study of blood T cell repertoires in COVID-19. Study information: PBMCs, B-cell-depleted T cells, or T cells provided the cDNA or gDNA that made up the material.

Only in-frame clones appear in the TCRdb table, and some are missing; sequencing was by immunoSEQ multiplex PCR. The data contain 150,000 to 200,000 clones, more than 65% of them singletons. The CDR3 sequence is 16 residues long. Germline lookup yields CDR1 MNHEY and CDR2 SMNVEV (reference sequence). V lost 2 bases and J lost 0; bases outside the gene matches: 6. This chain links TRBV27 with TRBJ1-2; TRBD1 matches at 7 bases. The TCR originated in a woman aged 55-69 years with COVID-19, enrolled during active disease. Sample: peripheral blood. The CDR3 sequence is CASSLGGDSTNYGYTF. The CDR3 nucleotides are TGTGCCAGCAGTTTAGGCGGGGACAGTACTAACTATGGCTACACCTTC.